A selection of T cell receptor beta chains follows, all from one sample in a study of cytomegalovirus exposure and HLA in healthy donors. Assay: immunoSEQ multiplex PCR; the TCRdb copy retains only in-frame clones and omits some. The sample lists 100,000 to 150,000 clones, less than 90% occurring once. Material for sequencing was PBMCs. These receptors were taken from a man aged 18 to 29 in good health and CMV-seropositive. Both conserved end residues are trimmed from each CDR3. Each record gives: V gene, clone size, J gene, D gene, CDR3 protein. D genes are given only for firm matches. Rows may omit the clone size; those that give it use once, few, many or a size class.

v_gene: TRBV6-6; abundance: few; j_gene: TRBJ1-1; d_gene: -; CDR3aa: ASSLVGGGNTEAF
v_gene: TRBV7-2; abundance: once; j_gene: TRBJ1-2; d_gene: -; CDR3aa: ASSLELYGYT
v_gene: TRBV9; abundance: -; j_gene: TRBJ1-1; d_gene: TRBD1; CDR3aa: ASSLPGQGDTEAF
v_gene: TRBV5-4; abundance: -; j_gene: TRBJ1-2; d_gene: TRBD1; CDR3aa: ASSSGQGNGYT
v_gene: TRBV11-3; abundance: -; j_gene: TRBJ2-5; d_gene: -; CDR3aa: ASSLWGDQETQY
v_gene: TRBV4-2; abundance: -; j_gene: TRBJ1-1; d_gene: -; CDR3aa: ASSHTGQQNTEAF
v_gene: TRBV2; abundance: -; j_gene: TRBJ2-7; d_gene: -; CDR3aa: ASSTTRYEQY
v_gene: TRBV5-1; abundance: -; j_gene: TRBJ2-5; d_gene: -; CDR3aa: ASSGETQY
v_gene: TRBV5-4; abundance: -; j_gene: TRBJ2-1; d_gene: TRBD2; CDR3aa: ASSPRTSGLYSYNEQF
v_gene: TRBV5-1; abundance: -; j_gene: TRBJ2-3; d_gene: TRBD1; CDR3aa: ASSLVGRGDTQY
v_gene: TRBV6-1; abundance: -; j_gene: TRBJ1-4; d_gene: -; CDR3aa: ASMGDRFLEKLF
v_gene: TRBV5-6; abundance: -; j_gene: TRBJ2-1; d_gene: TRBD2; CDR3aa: ASSFGGGNSYNEQF
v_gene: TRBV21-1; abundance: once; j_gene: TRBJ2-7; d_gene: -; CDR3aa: ASSIAKLRDSYYEQY
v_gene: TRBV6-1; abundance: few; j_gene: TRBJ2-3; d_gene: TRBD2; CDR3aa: ASSEYSGGTDTQY
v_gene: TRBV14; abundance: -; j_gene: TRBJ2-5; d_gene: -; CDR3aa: ASSQGSGEQY
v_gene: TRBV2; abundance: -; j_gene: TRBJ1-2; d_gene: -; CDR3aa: ASTTRQGFGFIVYGYT
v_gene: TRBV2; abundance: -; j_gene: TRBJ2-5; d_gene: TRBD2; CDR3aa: ASRDGLAGVETQY